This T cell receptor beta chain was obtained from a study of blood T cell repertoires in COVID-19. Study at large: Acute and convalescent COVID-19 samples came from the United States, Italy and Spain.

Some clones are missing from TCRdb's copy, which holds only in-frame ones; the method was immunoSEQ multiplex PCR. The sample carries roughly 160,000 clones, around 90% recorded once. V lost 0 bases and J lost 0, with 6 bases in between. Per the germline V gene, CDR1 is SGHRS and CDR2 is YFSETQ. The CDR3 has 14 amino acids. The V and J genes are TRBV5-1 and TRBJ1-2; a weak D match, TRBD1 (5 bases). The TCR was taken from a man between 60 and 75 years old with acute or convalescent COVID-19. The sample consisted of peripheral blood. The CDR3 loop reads CASSLGTSNYGYTF. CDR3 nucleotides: TGCGCCAGCAGCTTGGGGACATCTAACTATGGCTACACCTTC.